This paragraph reports one TCR beta chain. This sample stems from a study of shared T cell receptors in the human thymus. Germline CDR1 reads SGHVS; CDR2 reads FNYEAQ. The CDR3 totals 16 residues. The ends were cut back, 5 bases at V and 0 bases at J, with 16 bases in the middle. Generated by immunoSEQ multiplex PCR, the TCRdb table keeps only in-frame clones and is missing some. The table lists 700,000 or so clones, over 75% of them singletons. The sample was also linked to a second study, of human thymus T cells. This second study says: Donation came from healthy Finnish infants having corrective surgery for congenital heart defects. Thymus specimens were resections from corrective heart surgery. The authors found apparently biased V and J gene usage in thymic and blood repertoires. Related research reported highly overlapping thymic repertoires among unrelated individuals.

The sequence was obtained from a girl less than two years old with a congenital heart defect. V is TRBV7-6 and J is TRBJ1-2, with D perhaps TRBD1 (5 bases). Sequenced: thymocytes. In DNA form, the CDR3 reads TGTGCCAGCAGCCCCCAGGGTGGGGGGACTAACTATGGCTACACCTTC. This sequence encodes CASSPQGGGTNYGYTF.